This T cell receptor beta chain was recorded in a study of T cells and Merkel cell carcinoma outcomes (TCRdb year 2020). Notes on the research overall: The study examined the tumor T-cell repertoire together with T-cell density as predictors of clinical outcome in patients with Merkel cell carcinoma. Study-wide conclusions, independent of this receptor: The combination of T-cell repertoire features and T-cell density was reported to predict clinical outcomes in patients with Merkel cell carcinoma.

This clone has a handful of counts. What this receptor recognizes is not known. No qualities accompany the bases; no much larger clone lies one base away. The library relied on the immunoSEQ multiplex PCR assay. Imported from immuneACCESS, the table was reduced by TCRdb to in-frame sequences with V and J called. These copies leave out some clones; in studies compared against another copy, an unresolved V gene accounts for under half, and the cause of the remainder is not known. Present in this sample are some 19,000 clones, roughly 82% of which were seen just once. The leading ten clones occupy over 3% of the sample. The samples were obtained from people who had Merkel cell carcinoma. CDR1 and CDR2 are read off the germline V gene as SGHRS and YFSETQ. Relative to germline, V is missing 5 bases and J is missing 3 bases, with 7 bases of the junction outside any gene match. The CDR3 spans 15 residues, from the cysteine through the phenylalanine. CDR3 DNA is the only sequence kept; it has 45 bases, read in frame from the first base.

The source of this sequence is a human donor with Merkel cell carcinoma. Sequencing was carried out using tumor tissue from Merkel cell carcinoma. The chain is assembled from TRBV5-1 and TRBJ2-2, with TRBD2 matching 7 junction bases. The CDR3 protein sequence reads: CASSSGRADTGELFF. The sequenced DNA is TGCGCCAGCAGTAGTGGGAGGGCCGACACCGGGGAGCTGTTTTTT.